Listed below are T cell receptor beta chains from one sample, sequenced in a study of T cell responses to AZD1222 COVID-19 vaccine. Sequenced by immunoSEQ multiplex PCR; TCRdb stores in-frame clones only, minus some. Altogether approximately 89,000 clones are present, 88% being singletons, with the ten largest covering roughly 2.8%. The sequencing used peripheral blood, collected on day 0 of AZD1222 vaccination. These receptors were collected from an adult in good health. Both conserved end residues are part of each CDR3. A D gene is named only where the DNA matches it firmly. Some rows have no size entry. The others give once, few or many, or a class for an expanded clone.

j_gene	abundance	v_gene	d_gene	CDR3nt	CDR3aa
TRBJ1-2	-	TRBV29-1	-	TGCAGCGTTTACTCGAATCTAGATGGCTACACCTTC	CSVYSNLDGYTF
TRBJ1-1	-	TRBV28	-	TGTGCCTGCATAGGGGCGGTGAACACTGAAGCTTTCTTT	CACIGAVNTEAFF
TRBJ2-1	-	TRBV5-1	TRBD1	TGCGCCAGCAGCTTGGCGACAGGGAGCTCCTACAATGAGCAGTTCTTC	CASSLATGSSYNEQFF
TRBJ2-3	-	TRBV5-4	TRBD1	TGTGCCAGCAGCTTGGACAGGGGAGTCACAGATACGCAGTATTTT	CASSLDRGVTDTQYF
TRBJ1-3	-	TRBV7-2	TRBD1	TGTGCCAGCAGCTTAGAGCCAGGGGGTGGAAACACCATATATTTT	CASSLEPGGGNTIYF
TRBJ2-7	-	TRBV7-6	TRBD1	TGTGCCAGCAGCTCTGGACAGGGGCCTCTCGATTTC	CASSSGQGPLDF
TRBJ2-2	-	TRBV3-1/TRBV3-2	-	TGTGCCAGCAGCCCCAGGAACACCGGGGAGCTGTTTTTT	CASSPRNTGELFF
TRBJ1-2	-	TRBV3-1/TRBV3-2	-	TGTGCCAGCAGCCAAGATCGAGGGGGGTACTATGGCTACACCTTC	CASSQDRGGYYGYTF
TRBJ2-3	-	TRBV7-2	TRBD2	TGTGCCAGCAGCTTATGGGGACTAGCGGGCACAGATACGCAGTATTTT	CASSLWGLAGTDTQYF
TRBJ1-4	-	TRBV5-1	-	TGCGCCAGCAGCCGACTCCCCGGGACTAATGAAAAACTGTTTTTT	CASSRLPGTNEKLFF
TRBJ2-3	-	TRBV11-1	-	TGTGCCAGCAGCCCCCAACTTAGCACAGATACGCAGTATTTT	CASSPQLSTDTQYF
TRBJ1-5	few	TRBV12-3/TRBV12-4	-	TGTGCCAGCAGTTTAGGACAGTATCAGCCCCAGCATTTT	CASSLGQYQPQHF
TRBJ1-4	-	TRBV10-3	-	TGTGCCAGTACCGGGAAAGAAAATGAAAAACTGTTTTTT	CASTGKENEKLFF
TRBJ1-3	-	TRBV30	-	TGTGCCTGGAGTATACGCAGCTCTGGAAACACCATATATTTT	CAWSIRSSGNTIYF
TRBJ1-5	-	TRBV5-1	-	TGCGCCAGCAGCCCTGGGGGGATCAATCAGCCCCAGCATTTT	CASSPGGINQPQHF
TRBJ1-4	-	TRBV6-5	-	TGTGCCAGCAGTTTGGTAAGGGATGGAAAACTGTTTTTT	CASSLVRDGKLFF
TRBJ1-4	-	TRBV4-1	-	TGCGCCAGCAGCCAATTATCTGGGGGCCTCGGTGAAAAACTGTTTTTT	CASSQLSGGLGEKLFF
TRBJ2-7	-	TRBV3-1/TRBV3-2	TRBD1	TGTGCCAGCAGCCAAGATGGTAGCGGGACAGGGGAATACGAGCAGTACTTC	CASSQDGSGTGEYEQYF
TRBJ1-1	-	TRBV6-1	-	TGTGCCAGCAGTGAACGGGGTAGGTCTGAAGCTTTCTTT	CASSERGRSEAFF
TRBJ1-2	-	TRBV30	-	TGTGCCTGGAGTATAACAGGGAGGGGCTATGGCTACACCTTC	CAWSITGRGYGYTF
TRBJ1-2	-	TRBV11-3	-	TGTGCCAGCAGCTCATATTACTATGGCTACACCTTC	CASSSYYYGYTF
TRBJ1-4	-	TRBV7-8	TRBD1	TGTGCCAGCAGCCCGAAGGACAGGGGGCGGGAAAAACTGTTTTTT	CASSPKDRGREKLFF
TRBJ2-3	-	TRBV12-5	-	TGTGCTAGTGGTTTGGTACGAGGGGAAGGGGCAGATACGCAGTATTTT	CASGLVRGEGADTQYF
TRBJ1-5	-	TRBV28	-	TGTGCCAGCACTAGGAGGTTTGCGGGCAATCAGCCCCAGCATTTT	CASTRRFAGNQPQHF
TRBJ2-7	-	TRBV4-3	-	TGCGCCAGCAGCCAAGATGGGAGAGCCGAGCAGTACTTC	CASSQDGRAEQYF
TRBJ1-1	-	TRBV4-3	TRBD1	TGCGCCAGCAGCCATTTGGGACAGATGAACACTGAAGCTTTCTTT	CASSHLGQMNTEAFF
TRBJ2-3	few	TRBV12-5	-	TGTGCTAGTGGTTTGGTACTACGTGGTGATACGCAGTATTTT	CASGLVLRGDTQYF
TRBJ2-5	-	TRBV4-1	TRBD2	TGCGCCAGCAGCCAACTAGCGGGGACCCAAGAGACCCAGTACTTC	CASSQLAGTQETQYF
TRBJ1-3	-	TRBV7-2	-	TGTGCCAGCAGCTTAAACCCAGGGGTTTCTGGAAACACCATATATTTT	CASSLNPGVSGNTIYF
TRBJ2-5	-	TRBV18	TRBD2	TGTGCCAGCTCACCGGGACTAGCGGGGGAAGAGACCCAGTACTTC	CASSPGLAGEETQYF
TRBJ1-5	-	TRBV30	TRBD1	TGTGCCTGGAGTAGGACAGGGAGGGGGCAGCCCCAGCATTTT	CAWSRTGRGQPQHF
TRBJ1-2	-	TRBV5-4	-	TGTGCCAGCAGCTTGGGGCTAATTAAAGGGGCATACCCTCGCTATGGCTACACCTTC	CASSLGLIKGAYPRYGYTF
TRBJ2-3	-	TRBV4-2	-	TGTGCCAGCAGCCAAGATAGGAGGATCACAGATACGCAGTATTTT	CASSQDRRITDTQYF
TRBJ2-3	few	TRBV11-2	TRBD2	TGTGCCAGCAGCTTAGGCGGGGGGGCACAGTATTTT	CASSLGGGAQYF
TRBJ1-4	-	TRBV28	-	TGTGCCAGCAGGAAACAGGGAGGGAATGAAAAACTGTTTTTT	CASRKQGGNEKLFF
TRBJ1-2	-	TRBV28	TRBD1	TGTGCCAGCAGTTCGACCCCGGGACAGGAAGGGGTAGGCTACACCTTC	CASSSTPGQEGVGYTF
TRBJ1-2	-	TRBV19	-	TGTGCCAGTAGTCCCAGGGAAGGTTACTATGGCTACACCTTC	CASSPREGYYGYTF
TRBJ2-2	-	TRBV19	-	TGTGCCAGTACCCAAAGGGCAGGAGATACGAACACCGGGGAGCTGTTTTTT	CASTQRAGDTNTGELFF
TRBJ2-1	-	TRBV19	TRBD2	TGTGCCAGTAGTAGTGTAGCGGGGGACTACAATGAGCAGTTCTTC	CASSSVAGDYNEQFF
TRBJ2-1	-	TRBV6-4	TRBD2	TGTGCCAGCAGCGATAGCCCTAGCGGGGGTTACAATGAGCAGTTCTTC	CASSDSPSGGYNEQFF
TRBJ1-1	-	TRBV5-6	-	TGTGCCAGCAGCCTTGGGGGAAGATTCCCTGAAGCTTTCTTT	CASSLGGRFPEAFF
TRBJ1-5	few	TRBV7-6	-	TGTGCCAGCAGCTTAGCCGACGGGCAGCCCCAGCATTTT	CASSLADGQPQHF